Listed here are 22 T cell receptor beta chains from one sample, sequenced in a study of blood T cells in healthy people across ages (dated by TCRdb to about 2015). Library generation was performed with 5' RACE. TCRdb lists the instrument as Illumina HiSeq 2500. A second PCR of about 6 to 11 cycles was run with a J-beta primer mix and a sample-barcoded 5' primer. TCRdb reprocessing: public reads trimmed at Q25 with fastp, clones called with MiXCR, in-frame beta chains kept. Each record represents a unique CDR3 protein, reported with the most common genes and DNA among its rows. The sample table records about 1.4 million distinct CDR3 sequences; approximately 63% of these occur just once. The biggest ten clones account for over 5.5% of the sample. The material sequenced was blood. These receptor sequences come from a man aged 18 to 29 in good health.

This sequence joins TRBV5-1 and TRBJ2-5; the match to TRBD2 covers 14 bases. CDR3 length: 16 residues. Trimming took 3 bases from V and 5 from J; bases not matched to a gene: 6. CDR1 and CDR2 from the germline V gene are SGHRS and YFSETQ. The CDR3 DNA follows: TGCGCCAGCAGCTGGGGGACTAGCGGGAGATTGGAGACCCAGTACTTC. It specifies CASSWGTSGRLETQYF.

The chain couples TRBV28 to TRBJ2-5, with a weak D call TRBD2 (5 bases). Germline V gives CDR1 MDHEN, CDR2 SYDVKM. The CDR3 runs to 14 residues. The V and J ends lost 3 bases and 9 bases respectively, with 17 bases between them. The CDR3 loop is CASSFGRVEEAQYF. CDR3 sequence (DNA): TGTGCCAGCAGTTTTGGCCGGGTAGAGGAGGCCCAGTACTTC.

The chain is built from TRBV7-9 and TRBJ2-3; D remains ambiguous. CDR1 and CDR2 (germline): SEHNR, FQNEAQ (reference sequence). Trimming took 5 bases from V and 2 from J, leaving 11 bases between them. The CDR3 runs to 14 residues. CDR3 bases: TGTGCCAGCAGCCCCGTTGATGACACAGATACGCAGTATTTT. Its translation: CASSPVDDTDTQYF.

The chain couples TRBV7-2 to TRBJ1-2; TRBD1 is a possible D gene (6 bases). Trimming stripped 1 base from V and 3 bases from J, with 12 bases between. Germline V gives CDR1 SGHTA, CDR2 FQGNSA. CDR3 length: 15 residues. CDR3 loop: CASSLVGGADYGYTF. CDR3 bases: TGTGCCAGCAGCTTAGTGGGGGGCGCTGACTATGGCTACACCTTC.

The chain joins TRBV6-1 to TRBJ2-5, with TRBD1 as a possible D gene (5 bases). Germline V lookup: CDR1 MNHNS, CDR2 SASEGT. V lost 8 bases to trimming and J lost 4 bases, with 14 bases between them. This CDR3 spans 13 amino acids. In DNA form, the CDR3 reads TGTGCCAGCGCCCAAAACCAGGGAGAGACCCAGTACTTC. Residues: CASAQNQGETQYF.

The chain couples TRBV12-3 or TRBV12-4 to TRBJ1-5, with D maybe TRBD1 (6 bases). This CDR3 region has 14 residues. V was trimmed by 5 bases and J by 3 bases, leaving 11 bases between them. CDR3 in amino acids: CASSTYRDNQPQHF. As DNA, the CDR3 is TGTGCCAGCAGTACTTACAGGGACAATCAGCCCCAGCATTTT.

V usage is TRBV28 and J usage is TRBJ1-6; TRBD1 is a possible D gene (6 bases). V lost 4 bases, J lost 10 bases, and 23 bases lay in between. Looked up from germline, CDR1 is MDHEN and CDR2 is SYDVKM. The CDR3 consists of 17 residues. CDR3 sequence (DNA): TGTGCCAGCAGTTCCCCCCGACAGGCTCTGAGTGGGTCACCCCTCCACTTT. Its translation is CASSSPRQALSGSPLHF.

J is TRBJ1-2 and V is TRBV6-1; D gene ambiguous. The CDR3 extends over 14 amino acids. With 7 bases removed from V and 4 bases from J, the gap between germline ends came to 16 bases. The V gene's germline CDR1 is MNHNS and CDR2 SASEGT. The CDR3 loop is CASNERALFYGYTF. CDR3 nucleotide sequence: TGTGCCAGCAACGAAAGGGCTCTCTTCTATGGCTACACCTTC.

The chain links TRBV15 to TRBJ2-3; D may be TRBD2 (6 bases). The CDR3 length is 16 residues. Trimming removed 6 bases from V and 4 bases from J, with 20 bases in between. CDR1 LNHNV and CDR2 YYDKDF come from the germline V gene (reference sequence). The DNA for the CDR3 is TGTGCCACCAGTTACGACCGGGAGTTACTTGCAGATACGCAGTATTTT. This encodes CATSYDRELLADTQYF.

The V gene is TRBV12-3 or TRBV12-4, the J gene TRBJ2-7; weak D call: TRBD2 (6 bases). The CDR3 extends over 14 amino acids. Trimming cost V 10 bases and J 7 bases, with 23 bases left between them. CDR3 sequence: CATGRGTFYNEQYF. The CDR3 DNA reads TGTGCCACCGGGCGGGGCACCTTTTACAATGAGCAGTACTTC.

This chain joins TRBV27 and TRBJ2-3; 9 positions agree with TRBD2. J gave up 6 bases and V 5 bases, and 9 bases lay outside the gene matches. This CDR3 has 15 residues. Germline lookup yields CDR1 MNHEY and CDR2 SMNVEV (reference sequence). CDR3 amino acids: CASSGGLAEGDTQYF. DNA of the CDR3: TGTGCCAGCAGTGGGGGACTAGCTGAGGGGGATACGCAGTATTTT.

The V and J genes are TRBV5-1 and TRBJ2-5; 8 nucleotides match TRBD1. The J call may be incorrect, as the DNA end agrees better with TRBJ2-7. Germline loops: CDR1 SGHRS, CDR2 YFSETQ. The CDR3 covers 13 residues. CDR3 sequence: CASHGTGFYEQYF. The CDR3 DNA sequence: TGCGCCAGCCACGGGACAGGTTTTTACGAGCAGTACTTC.

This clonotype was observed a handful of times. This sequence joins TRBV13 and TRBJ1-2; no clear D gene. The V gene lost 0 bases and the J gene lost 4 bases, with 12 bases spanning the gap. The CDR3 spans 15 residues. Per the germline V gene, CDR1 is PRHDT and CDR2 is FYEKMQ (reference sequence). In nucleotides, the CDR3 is TGTGCCAGCAGCTTAGGCCTGGGGAAGGGCTATGGCTACACCTTC. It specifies CASSLGLGKGYGYTF.

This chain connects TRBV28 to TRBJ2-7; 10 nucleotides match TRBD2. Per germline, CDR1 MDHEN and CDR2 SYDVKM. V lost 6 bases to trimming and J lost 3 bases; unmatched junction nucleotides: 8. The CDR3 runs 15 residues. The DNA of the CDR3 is TGTGCCAGCAGCTCTACTACTAGCGGGGTCTACGAGCAGTACTTC. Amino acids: CASSSTTSGVYEQYF.

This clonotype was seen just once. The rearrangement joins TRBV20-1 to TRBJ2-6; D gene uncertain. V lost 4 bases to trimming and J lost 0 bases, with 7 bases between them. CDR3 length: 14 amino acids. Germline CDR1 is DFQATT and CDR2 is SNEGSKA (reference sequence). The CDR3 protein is CSANKNSGANVLTF. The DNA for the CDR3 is TGCAGTGCTAATAAGAACTCTGGGGCCAACGTCCTGACTTTC.

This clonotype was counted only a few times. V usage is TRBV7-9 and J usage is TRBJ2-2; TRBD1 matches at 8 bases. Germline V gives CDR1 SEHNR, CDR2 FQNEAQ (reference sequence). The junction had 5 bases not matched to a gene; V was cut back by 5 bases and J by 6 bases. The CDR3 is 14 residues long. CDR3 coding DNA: TGTGCCAGCAGCCGACAGGGGATTCCCGGGGAGCTGTTTTTT. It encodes CASSRQGIPGELFF. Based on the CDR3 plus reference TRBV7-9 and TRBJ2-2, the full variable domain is DTGVSQNPRHKITKRGQNVTFRCDPISEHNRLYWYRQTLGQGPEFLTYFQNEAQLEKSRLLSDRFSAERPKGSFSTLEIQRTEQGDSAMYLCASSRQGIPGELFFGEGSRLTVL.

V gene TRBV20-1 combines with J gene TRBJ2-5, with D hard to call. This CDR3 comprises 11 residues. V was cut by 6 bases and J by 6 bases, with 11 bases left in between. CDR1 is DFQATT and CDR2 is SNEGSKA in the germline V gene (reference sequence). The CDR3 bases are TGCAGTGCCCACCTCGTGCAGACCCAGTACTTC. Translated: CSAHLVQTQYF.

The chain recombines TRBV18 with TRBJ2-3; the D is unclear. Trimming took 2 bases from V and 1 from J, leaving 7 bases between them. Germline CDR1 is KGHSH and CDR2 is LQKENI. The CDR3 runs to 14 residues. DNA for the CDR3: TGTGCCAGCTCACCAGAAGTGGGCACAGATACGCAGTATTTT. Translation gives CASSPEVGTDTQYF.

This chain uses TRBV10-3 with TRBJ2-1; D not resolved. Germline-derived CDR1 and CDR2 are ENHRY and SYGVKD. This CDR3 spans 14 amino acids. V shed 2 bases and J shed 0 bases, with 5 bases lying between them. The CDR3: CAISEGFSYNEQFF. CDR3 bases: TGTGCCATCAGTGAGGGGTTCTCCTACAATGAGCAGTTCTTC.

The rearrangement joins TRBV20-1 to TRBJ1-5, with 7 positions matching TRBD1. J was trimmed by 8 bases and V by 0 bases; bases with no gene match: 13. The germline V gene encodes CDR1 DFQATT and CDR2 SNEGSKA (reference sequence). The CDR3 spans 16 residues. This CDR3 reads CSARDGLQGNLKPQHF. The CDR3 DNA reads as TGCAGTGCTAGAGATGGGCTACAGGGGAACCTAAAGCCCCAGCATTTT.

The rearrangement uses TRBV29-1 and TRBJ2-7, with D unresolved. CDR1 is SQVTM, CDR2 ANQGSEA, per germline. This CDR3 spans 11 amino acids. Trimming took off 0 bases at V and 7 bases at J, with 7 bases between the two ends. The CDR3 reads CSVEEGCEQYF. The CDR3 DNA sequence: TGCAGCGTTGAAGAAGGATGTGAGCAGTACTTC.

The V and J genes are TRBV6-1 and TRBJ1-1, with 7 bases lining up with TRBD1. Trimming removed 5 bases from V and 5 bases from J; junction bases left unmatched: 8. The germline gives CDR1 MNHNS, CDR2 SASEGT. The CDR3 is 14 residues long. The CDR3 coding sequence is TGTGCCAGCAGTTATACAGGGGCGGAGACTGAAGCTTTCTTT. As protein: CASSYTGAETEAFF.